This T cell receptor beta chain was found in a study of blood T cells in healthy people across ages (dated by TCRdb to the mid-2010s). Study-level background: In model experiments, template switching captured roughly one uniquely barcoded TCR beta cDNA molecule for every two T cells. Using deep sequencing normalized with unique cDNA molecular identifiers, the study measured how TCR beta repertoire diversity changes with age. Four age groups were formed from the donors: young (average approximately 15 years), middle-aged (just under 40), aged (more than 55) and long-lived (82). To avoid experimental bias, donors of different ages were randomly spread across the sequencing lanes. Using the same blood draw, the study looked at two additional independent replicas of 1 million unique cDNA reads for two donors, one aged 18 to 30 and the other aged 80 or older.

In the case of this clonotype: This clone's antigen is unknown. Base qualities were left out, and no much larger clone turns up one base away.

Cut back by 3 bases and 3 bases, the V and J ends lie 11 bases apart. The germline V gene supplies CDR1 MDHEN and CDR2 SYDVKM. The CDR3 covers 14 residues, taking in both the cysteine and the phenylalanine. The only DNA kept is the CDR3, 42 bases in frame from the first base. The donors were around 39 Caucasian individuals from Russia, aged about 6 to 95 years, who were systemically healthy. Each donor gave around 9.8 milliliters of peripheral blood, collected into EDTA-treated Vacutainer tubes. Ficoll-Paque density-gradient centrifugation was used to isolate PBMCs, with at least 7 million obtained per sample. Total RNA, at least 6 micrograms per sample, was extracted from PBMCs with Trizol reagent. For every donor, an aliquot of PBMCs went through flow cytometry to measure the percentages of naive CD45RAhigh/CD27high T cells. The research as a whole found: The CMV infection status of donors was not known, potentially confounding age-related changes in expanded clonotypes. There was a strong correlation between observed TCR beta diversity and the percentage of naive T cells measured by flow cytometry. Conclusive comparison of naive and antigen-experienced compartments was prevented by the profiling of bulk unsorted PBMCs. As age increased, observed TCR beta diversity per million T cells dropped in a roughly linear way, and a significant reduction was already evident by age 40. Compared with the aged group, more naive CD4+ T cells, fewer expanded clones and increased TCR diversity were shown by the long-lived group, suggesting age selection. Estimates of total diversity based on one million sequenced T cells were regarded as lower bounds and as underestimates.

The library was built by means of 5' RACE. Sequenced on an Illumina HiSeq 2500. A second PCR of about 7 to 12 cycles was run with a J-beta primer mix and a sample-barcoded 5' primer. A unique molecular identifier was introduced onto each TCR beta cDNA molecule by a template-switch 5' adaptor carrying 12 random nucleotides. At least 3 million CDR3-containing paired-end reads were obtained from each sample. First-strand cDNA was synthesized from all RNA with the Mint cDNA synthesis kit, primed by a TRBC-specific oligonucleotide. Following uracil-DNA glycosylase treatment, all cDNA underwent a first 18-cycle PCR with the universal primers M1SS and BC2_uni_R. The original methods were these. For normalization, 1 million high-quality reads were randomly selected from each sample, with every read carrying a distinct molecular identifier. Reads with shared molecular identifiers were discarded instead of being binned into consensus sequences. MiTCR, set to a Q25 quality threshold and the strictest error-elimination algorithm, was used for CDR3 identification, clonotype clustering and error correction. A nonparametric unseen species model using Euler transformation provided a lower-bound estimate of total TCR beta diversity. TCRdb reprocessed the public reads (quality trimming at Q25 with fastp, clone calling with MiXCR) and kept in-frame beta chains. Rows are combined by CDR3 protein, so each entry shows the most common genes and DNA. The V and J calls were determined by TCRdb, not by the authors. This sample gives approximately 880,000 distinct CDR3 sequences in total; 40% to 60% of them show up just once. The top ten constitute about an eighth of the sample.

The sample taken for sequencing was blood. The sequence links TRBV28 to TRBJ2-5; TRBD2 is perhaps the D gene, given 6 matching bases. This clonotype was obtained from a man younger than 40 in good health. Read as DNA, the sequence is TGTGCCAGCAGTTTCCCCGCGGGGAAAGAGACCCAGTACTTC. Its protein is CASSFPAGKETQYF.